This TCR beta chain was recorded in a study of blood T cell repertoires in COVID-19. Clones were sequenced by immunoSEQ multiplex PCR, and TCRdb holds only the in-frame ones, with some missing. The sample holds over 250,000 clones; around 90% are singletons and the top ten take roughly 4%. J lost 0 bases, V lost 4 bases, and 2 bases had no gene match. CDR3 size: 14 residues. From germline, CDR1 is SGHDT and CDR2 YYEEEE. The V call is TRBV5-6, the J call TRBJ2-7, with 9 bases matching TRBD1. The receptor comes from a man in his 60s who had recovered from COVID-19. Material: peripheral blood. This CDR3 reads CASSAGQGSYEQYF. As DNA, the CDR3 is TGTGCCAGCAGCGCGGGACAGGGCTCCTACGAGCAGTACTTC.